The 5 T cell receptor beta chains below come from one sample, sequenced in a study of CD8+ T cells in alopecia areata listed by TCRdb under 2018. The method behind the library was the immunoSEQ multiplex PCR assay. RNA was extracted from all samples and reverse transcribed into cDNA as template for TCR sequencing. What TCRdb holds here is the immuneACCESS table cut down to in-frame rearrangements. Part of the clones is not present; checked against another copy, under half of the missing clones reflect an unresolved V gene, and the others are unexplained. Here the sample has some 190,000 clones; 60% occur a single time. Of the sample, just over 1% is held by the ten largest clones. Sample time point, as interpreted from the label and publication: 20 to 30 weeks on oral tofacitinib. This specimen's treatment or condition label, per the study, means: oral pan-JAK inhibitor, 5-10 mg twice daily. The sample consisted of CD4+ T cells sorted from blood, taken at week 24, from a patient treated with tofacitinib. All receptors come from a human donor with alopecia areata.

The V call is TRBV5-1, the J call TRBJ2-7, with 12 nucleotides matching TRBD1. Germline V lookup: CDR1 SGHRS, CDR2 YFSETQ. The CDR3 length is 14 residues. V shed 4 bases and J 6 bases; nucleotides not matched to a gene: 5. This chain's CDR3 is CASSEGQGASEQYF. CDR3 in DNA: TGCGCCAGCAGCGAGGGACAGGGGGCGTCCGAGCAGTACTTC.

The rearrangement links TRBV5-1 to TRBJ2-7; 12 bases agree with TRBD1. The CDR3 totals 16 residues. Germline V CDR1 and CDR2: SGHRS, YFSETQ. V trimming: 5 bases; J trimming: 5 bases; junction bases outside the gene matches: 11. The CDR3 reads CASSPGTGGAEHEQYF. The CDR3 nucleotides are TGCGCCAGCAGTCCCGGGACAGGGGGCGCAGAGCACGAGCAGTACTTC.

The rearrangement links TRBV4-3 to TRBJ1-2; D not resolved. The germline V gene has CDR1 LGHNA and CDR2 YSLEER. CDR3 size: 16 residues. Trimming removed 1 base at V and 0 bases at J, with 12 bases between. CDR3 DNA sequence: TGCGCCAGCAGCCAAGGGGAGGGCCTTACTAACTATGGCTACACCTTC. Amino acids: CASSQGEGLTNYGYTF.

The table lists this clone with a few counts. The V and J genes are TRBV30 and TRBJ1-1; D is uncertain. The V end lost 2 bases, the J end lost 1 base, and 8 bases lay between the germline ends. CDR3 length: 13 amino acids. In germline, CDR1 is GTSNPN, CDR2 SVGIG (reference sequence). CDR3 DNA: TGTGCCTGGAGTTTCGGGGAGAACACTGAAGCTTTCTTT. Encoded protein: CAWSFGENTEAFF.

The chain links TRBV19 to TRBJ2-7; 7 positions match TRBD1. The junction had 8 bases not matched to a gene; V was cut back by 3 bases and J by 3 bases. The CDR3 has 15 residues. Germline values: CDR1 LNHDA, CDR2 SQIVND (reference sequence). The DNA for the CDR3 is TGTGCCAGTAGTATGGGGACAGATGTGTTCTACGAGCAGTACTTC. As protein: CASSMGTDVFYEQYF.